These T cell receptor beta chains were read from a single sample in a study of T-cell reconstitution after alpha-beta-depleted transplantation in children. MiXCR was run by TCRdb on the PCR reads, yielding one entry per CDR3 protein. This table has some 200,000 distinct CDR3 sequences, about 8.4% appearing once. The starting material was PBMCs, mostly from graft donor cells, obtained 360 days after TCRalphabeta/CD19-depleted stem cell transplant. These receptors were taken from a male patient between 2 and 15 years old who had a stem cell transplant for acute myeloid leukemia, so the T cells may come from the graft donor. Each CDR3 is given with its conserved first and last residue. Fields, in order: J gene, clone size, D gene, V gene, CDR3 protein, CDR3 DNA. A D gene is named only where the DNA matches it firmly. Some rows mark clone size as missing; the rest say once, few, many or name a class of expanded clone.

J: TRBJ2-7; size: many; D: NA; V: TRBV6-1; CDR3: CASSRSARSSYEQYF; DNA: TGTGCCAGCAGTCGATCAGCCAGGAGCTCCTACGAGCAGTACTTC
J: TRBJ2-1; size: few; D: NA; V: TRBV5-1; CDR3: CASSYRGFNEQFF; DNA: TGCGCCAGCAGCTATAGGGGATTCAATGAGCAGTTCTTC
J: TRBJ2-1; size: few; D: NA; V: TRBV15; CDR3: CATRMLGPYNEQFF; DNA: TGTGCCACCAGAATGCTAGGACCCTACAATGAGCAGTTCTTC
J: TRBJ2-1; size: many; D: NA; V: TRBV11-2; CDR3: CASSFPIERAEKRVEQFF; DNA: TGTGCCAGCAGCTTTCCGATTGAGCGGGCCGAGAAAAGGGTTGAGCAGTTCTTC
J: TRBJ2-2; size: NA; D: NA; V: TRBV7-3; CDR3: CASSLTERPTGELFF; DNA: TGTGCCAGCAGCTTAACGGAGCGGCCTACCGGGGAGCTGTTTTTT
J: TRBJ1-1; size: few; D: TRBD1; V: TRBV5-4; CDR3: CASRPGTGGTEAFF; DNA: TGTGCCAGCAGACCCGGGACAGGGGGCACTGAAGCTTTCTTT
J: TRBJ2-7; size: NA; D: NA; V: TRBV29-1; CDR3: CSVEGRSYEQYF; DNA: TGCAGCGTGGAAGGACGCTCCTACGAGCAGTACTTC
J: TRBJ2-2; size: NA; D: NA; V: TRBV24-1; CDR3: CATSEGEANTGELFF; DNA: TGTGCCACCAGTGAAGGGGAAGCGAACACCGGGGAGCTGTTTTTT
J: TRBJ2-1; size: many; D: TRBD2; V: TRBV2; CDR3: CASTLAGYNEQFF; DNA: TGTGCCAGCACACTAGCGGGTTACAATGAGCAGTTCTTC
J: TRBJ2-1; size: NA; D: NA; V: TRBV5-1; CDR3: CASSFRGENNEQFF; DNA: TGCGCCAGCAGCTTCCGTGGGGAGAACAATGAGCAGTTCTTC
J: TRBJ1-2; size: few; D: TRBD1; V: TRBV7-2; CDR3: CASSLGYGTEIYGYTF; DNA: TGTGCCAGCAGCTTAGGTTATGGGACAGAGATTTATGGCTACACCTTC
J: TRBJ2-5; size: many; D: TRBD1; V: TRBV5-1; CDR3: CASSIQGAEETQYF; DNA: TGCGCCAGCAGCATACAGGGGGCTGAAGAGACCCAGTACTTC
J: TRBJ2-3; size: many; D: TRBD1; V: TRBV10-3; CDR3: CAISTLGTGTDTQYF; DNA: TGTGCCATCAGTACCTTGGGGACAGGGACAGATACGCAGTATTTT
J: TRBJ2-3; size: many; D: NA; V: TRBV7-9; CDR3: CASSLEEDTQYF; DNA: TGTGCCAGCAGCTTAGAAGAGGATACGCAGTATTTT
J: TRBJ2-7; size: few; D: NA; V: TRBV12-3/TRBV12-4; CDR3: CASSPRGWSEQYF; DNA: TGTGCCAGCAGCCCGAGAGGATGGTCCGAGCAGTACTTC
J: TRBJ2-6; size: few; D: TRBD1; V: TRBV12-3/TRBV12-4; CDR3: CASTRGRDRNFGANVLTF; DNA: TGTGCCAGCACCCGGGGCCGGGACAGGAATTTCGGGGCCAACGTCCTGACTTTC
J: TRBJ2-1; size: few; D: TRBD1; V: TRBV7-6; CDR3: CASSPRQGANEQFF; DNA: TGTGCCAGCAGCCCAAGACAGGGGGCGAATGAGCAGTTCTTC
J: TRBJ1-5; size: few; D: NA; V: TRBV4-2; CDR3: CASSLETADLNQPQHF; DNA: TGTGCCAGCAGCCTCGAGACAGCAGACCTGAATCAGCCCCAGCATTTT
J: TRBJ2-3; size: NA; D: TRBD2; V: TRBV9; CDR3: CASSVAGDVTDTQYF; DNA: TGTGCCAGCAGCGTGGCGGGAGATGTCACAGATACGCAGTATTTT
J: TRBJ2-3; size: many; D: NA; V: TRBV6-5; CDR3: CASTGLDTQYF; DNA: TGTGCCAGCACCGGATTAGATACGCAGTATTTT